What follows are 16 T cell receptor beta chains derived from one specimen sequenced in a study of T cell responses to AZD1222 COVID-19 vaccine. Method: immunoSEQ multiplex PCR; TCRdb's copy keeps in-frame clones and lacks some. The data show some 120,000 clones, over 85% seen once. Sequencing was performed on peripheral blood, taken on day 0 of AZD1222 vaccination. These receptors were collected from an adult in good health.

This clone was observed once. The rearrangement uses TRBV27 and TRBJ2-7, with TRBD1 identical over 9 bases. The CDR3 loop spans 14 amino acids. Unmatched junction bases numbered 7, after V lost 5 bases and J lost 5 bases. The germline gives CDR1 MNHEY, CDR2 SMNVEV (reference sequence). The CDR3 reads CASSPGTGLHEQYF. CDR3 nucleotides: TGTGCCAGCAGTCCCGGGACAGGGCTTCACGAGCAGTACTTC.

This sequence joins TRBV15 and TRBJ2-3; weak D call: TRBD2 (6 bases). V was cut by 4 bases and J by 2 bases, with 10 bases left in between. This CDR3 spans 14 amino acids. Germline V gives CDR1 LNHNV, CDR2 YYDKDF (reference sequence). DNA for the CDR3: TGTGCCACCAGCATCGGGAGAGTCACAGATACGCAGTATTTT. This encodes CATSIGRVTDTQYF.

In nucleotides, the CDR3 is TGCGCCAGCAGCCCACAAGGGCGAGGTGAAAAACTGTTTTTT. It specifies CASSPQGRGEKLFF. The chain recombines TRBV5-1 with TRBJ1-4; the D is unclear. This CDR3 has 14 residues. Germline assignment: CDR1 SGHRS and CDR2 YFSETQ. V lost 4 bases, J lost 7 bases, and 14 bases lay in between.

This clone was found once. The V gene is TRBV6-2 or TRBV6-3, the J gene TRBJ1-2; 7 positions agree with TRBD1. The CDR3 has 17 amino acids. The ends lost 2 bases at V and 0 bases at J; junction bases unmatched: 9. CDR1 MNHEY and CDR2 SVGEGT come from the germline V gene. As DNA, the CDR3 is TGTGCCAGCAGTTACGCCGGGACAGCAGGGGCTAACTATGGCTACACCTTC. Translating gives CASSYAGTAGANYGYTF.

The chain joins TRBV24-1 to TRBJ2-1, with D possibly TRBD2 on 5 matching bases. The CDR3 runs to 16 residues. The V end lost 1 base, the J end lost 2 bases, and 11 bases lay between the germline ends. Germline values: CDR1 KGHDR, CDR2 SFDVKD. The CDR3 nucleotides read TGTGCCACCAGTGATTTTCGAGGAGGCCCCTACAATGAGCAGTTCTTC. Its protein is CATSDFRGGPYNEQFF.

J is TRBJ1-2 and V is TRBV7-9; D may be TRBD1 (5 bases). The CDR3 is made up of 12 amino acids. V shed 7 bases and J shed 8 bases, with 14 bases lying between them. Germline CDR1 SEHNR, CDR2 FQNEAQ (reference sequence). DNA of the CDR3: TGTGCCAGCACCTCACCGCGGGGCGGCTACACCTTC. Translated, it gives CASTSPRGGYTF.

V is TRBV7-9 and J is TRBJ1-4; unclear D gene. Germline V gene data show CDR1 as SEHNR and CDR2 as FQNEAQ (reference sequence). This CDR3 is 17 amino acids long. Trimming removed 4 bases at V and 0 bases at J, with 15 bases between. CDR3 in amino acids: CASSSFGRVATNEKLFF. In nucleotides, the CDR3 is TGTGCCAGCAGCTCTTTCGGGAGGGTGGCAACTAATGAAAAACTGTTTTTT. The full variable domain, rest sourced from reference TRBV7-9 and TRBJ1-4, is DTGVSQNPRHKITKRGQNVTFRCDPISEHNRLYWYRQTLGQGPEFLTYFQNEAQLEKSRLLSDRFSAERPKGSFSTLEIQRTEQGDSAMYLCASSSFGRVATNEKLFFGSGTQLSVL.

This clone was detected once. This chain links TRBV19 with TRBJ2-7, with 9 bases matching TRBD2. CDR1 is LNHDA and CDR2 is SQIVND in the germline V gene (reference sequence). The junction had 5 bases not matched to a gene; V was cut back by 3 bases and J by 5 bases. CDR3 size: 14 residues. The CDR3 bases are TGTGCCAGTAGTATTGGACTAGCGAGCAACGAGCAGTACTTC. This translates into CASSIGLASNEQYF.

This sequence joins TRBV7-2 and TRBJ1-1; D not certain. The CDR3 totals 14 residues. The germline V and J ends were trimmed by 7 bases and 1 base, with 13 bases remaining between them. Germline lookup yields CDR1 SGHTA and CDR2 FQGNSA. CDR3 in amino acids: CASITSPPNTEAFF. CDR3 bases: TGTGCCAGCATCACCTCCCCCCCGAACACTGAAGCTTTCTTT.

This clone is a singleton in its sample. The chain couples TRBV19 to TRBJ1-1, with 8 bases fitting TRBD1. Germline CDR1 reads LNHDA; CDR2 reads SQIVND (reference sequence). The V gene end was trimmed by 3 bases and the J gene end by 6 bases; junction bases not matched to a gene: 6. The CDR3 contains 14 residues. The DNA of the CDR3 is TGTGCCAGTAGTATTCGGCAGGGGGCCGCTGAAGCTTTCTTT. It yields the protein CASSIRQGAAEAFF.

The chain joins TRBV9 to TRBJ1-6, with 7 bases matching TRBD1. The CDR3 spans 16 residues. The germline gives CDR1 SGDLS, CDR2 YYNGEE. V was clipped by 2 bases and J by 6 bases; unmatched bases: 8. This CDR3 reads CASSVNDRVVNSPLHF. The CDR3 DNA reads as TGTGCCAGCAGCGTCAATGACAGGGTCGTTAATTCACCCCTCCACTTT.

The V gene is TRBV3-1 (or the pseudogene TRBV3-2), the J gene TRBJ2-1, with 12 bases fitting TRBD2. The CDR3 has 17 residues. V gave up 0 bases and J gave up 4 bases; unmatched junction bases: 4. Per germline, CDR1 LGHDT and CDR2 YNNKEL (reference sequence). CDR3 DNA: TGTGCCAGCAGCCAAGACCTAGCGGGAGGGCTGTACAATGAGCAGTTCTTC. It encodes CASSQDLAGGLYNEQFF.

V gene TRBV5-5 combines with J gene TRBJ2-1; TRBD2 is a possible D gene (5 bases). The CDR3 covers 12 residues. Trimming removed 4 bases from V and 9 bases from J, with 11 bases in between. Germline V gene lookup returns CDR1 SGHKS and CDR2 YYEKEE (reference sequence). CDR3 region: CASSPLSAEQFF. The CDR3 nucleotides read TGTGCCAGCAGCCCCCTTAGCGCTGAGCAGTTCTTC.

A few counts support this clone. CDR3 DNA sequence: TGTGCCAGCAGTGACGGACAGGTATCCAATCAGCCCCAGCATTTT. Its protein is CASSDGQVSNQPQHF. This chain links TRBV6-1 with TRBJ1-5; 7 nucleotides align to TRBD1. CDR3 size: 15 residues. The germline CDR1 and CDR2 sequences are MNHNS and SASEGT. V was pared by 3 bases and J by 3 bases, with 5 bases of the junction left unmatched.

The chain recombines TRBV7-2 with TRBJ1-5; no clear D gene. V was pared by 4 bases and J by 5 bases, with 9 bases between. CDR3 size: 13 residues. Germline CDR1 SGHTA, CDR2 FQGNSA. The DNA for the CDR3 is TGTGCCAGCAGCTCCGCCGAGTATCAGCCCCAGCATTTT. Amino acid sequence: CASSSAEYQPQHF.

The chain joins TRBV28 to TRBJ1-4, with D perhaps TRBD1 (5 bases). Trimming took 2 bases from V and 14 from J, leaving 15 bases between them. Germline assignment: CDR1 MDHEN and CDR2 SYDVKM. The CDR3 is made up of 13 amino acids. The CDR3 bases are TGTGCCAGCAGTTTAGTTGGTCCCTCAGGGCTGTTTTTT. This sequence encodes CASSLVGPSGLFF. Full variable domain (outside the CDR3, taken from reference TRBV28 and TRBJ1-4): DVKVTQSSRYLVKRTGEKVFLECVQDMDHENMFWYRQDPGLGLRLIYFSYDVKMKEKGDIPEGYSVSREKKERFSLILESASTNQTSMYLCASSLVGPSGLFFGSGTQLSVL.